These 16 T cell receptor beta chains were all obtained from the same sample, sequenced in a study of CD8 T cells in Susac syndrome. A quantity of about 0.5 to 1 ug RNA underwent reverse transcription using random hexamers. TCRdb independently ran MiXCR on the immunoSEQ multiplex PCR reads; one entry per CDR3 protein. The table lists 150,000 to 180,000 distinct CDR3 sequences, approximately 96% of them singletons. The sample was CD8+ T cells from PBMCs. The source is a human donor with multiple sclerosis.

The V and J genes are TRBV29-1 and TRBJ1-2, with D perhaps TRBD1 (6 bases). The CDR3 runs 13 residues. The V gene lost 5 bases and the J gene lost 3 bases, with 13 bases spanning the gap. Per the germline V gene, CDR1 is SQVTM and CDR2 is ANQGSEA. The DNA for the CDR3 is TGCAGCGTTACGGTGGGGGCCCACTATGGCTACACCTTC. Translated, it gives CSVTVGAHYGYTF.

V usage is TRBV5-1 and J usage is TRBJ2-7; 8 nucleotides line up with TRBD1. Germline trimming cut 0 bases from V and 0 bases from J; bases unmatched to any gene: 5. Germline lookup yields CDR1 SGHRS and CDR2 YFSETQ. CDR3 size: 16 residues. The CDR3 DNA reads as TGCGCCAGCAGCTTGGGACCGACAGGGGACTCCTACGAGCAGTACTTC. Translated, it gives CASSLGPTGDSYEQYF.

The chain employs TRBV28 and TRBJ2-6, with a weak D call TRBD2 (5 bases). The CDR3 loop spans 15 amino acids. The germline CDR1 and CDR2 sequences are MDHEN and SYDVKM. V lost 3 bases and J lost 5, with 11 bases in between. The DNA for the CDR3 is TGTGCCAGCAGTTTGTCGAGGGCTAGGGCCAACGTCCTGACTTTC. Amino acids: CASSLSRARANVLTF. Filled out from reference TRBV28 and TRBJ2-6, the complete variable domain reads DVKVTQSSRYLVKRTGEKVFLECVQDMDHENMFWYRQDPGLGLRLIYFSYDVKMKEKGDIPEGYSVSREKKERFSLILESASTNQTSMYLCASSLSRARANVLTFGAGSRLTVL.

The chain joins TRBV7-6 to TRBJ2-3; 7 bases are shared with TRBD2. CDR3 size: 15 residues. The V and J ends lost 3 bases and 1 base, in that order; junction bases with no gene match: 4. Germline lookup yields CDR1 SGHVS and CDR2 FNYEAQ. In nucleotides, the CDR3 is TGTGCCAGCAGCTTCCTAGCGGAACGCACAGATACGCAGTATTTT. Translating it yields CASSFLAERTDTQYF.

This clonotype was seen a single time. The CDR3 reads CASSVGSGTTDTQYF. The CDR3 region has the DNA TGTGCCAGCAGCGTAGGGTCAGGGACGACAGATACGCAGTATTTT. The rearrangement joins TRBV9 to TRBJ2-3; D is tentatively TRBD1 or TRBD2 (5 bases each). Per the germline V gene, CDR1 is SGDLS and CDR2 is YYNGEE. The CDR3 totals 15 residues. V lost 0 bases, J lost 3 bases, and 11 bases lay in between.

The chain joins TRBV6-5 to TRBJ1-2, with D unresolved. Per germline, CDR1 MNHEY and CDR2 SVGAGI. V shed 2 bases and J shed 0 bases, with 13 bases lying between them. This CDR3 spans 16 amino acids. The CDR3: CASSYSVGETNYGYTF. For the CDR3, the DNA is TGTGCCAGCAGTTACAGCGTCGGGGAGACTAACTATGGCTACACCTTC.

V and J are TRBV4-1 and TRBJ1-1; 7 bases fit TRBD1. CDR3 length: 16 amino acids. CDR1 and CDR2 (germline): MGHRA, YSYEKL. J was trimmed by 7 bases and V by 0 bases; bases with no gene match: 11. The DNA for the CDR3 is TGCGCCAGCAGCCAAGAATCACCCCAGGCAGGGGGTGAAGCTTTCTTT. Protein: CASSQESPQAGGEAFF.

This chain connects TRBV4-1 to TRBJ1-1, with D tentatively TRBD1 (6 bases). Germline CDR1 reads MGHRA; CDR2 reads YSYEKL. Trimming removed 0 bases from V and 6 bases from J, with 20 bases in between. The CDR3 has 17 amino acids. The CDR3 loop is CASSQERVLGPGAEAFF. CDR3 nucleotide sequence: TGCGCCAGCAGCCAAGAAAGAGTATTAGGGCCAGGGGCTGAAGCTTTCTTT.

Only one count was recorded for this clonotype. This chain connects TRBV15 to TRBJ2-7; tentatively, D is TRBD1 (5 bases). The V and J ends lost 5 bases and 0 bases respectively, with 14 bases between them. Germline V gene data show CDR1 as LNHNV and CDR2 as YYDKDF (reference sequence). The CDR3 is made up of 15 amino acids. The CDR3 nucleotides are TGTGCCACCAGCCCCAGAGGACACCCCTCCTACGAGCAGTACTTC. Its protein is CATSPRGHPSYEQYF.

This clonotype was picked up one time. V is TRBV28 and J is TRBJ2-3; D remains unclear. Between the trimmed V and J ends, which lost 7 bases and 0 bases, there was a span of 11 bases. The CDR3 has 14 residues. Germline V gene data show CDR1 as MDHEN and CDR2 as SYDVKM. The CDR3 DNA sequence: TGTGCCAGCAACTCCCCCTCTAGCACAGATACGCAGTATTTT. Protein: CASNSPSSTDTQYF. Full variable domain (rest looked up from reference TRBV28 and TRBJ2-3): DVKVTQSSRYLVKRTGEKVFLECVQDMDHENMFWYRQDPGLGLRLIYFSYDVKMKEKGDIPEGYSVSREKKERFSLILESASTNQTSMYLCASNSPSSTDTQYFGPGTRLTVL.

The J gene is TRBJ2-7, the V gene TRBV13; 9 nucleotides align to TRBD1. Per the germline V gene, CDR1 is PRHDT and CDR2 is FYEKMQ (reference sequence). V gave up 8 bases and J gave up 0 bases; unmatched junction bases: 8. CDR3 length equals 15 residues. In DNA, the CDR3 is TGTGCCAGCCAAGCACGACAGGGGGGCTCCTACGAGCAGTACTTC. This sequence encodes CASQARQGGSYEQYF. Together with reference TRBV13 and TRBJ2-7, the CDR3 gives the full variable domain: AAGVIQSPRHLIKEKRETATLKCYPIPRHDTVYWYQQGPGQDPQFLISFYEKMQSDKGSIPDRFSAQQFSDYHSELNMSSLELGDSALYFCASQARQGGSYEQYFGPGTRLTVT.

The chain has TRBV2 and TRBJ2-2, with unresolved D. Germline lookup yields CDR1 SNHLY and CDR2 FYNNEI. V was shortened by 0 bases and J by 4 bases, with 21 bases between the two germline ends. The CDR3 sequence is 19 residues long. CDR3 loop: CASSEALPEAAALTGELFF. Here the CDR3 DNA reads TGTGCCAGCAGTGAAGCGCTTCCTGAGGCGGCCGCCCTCACCGGGGAGCTGTTTTTT.

V usage is TRBV4-1 and J usage is TRBJ2-7; D gene uncertain. The CDR3 length is 14 residues. Trimming took off 1 base at V and 1 base at J, with 8 bases between the two ends. From germline, CDR1 is MGHRA and CDR2 YSYEKL. CDR3 loop: CASSQGLTSYEQYF. The CDR3 DNA reads TGCGCCAGCAGCCAAGGGCTCACATCCTACGAGCAGTACTTC.

The chain links TRBV7-9 to TRBJ2-1; TRBD1 or TRBD2 may be the D gene (6 bases each). The CDR3 loop spans 16 amino acids. Trimming cost V 5 bases and J 3 bases, with 17 bases left between them. Per the germline V gene, CDR1 is SEHNR and CDR2 is FQNEAQ (reference sequence). The CDR3 protein is CASSPEGGRNYNEQFF. The CDR3 nucleotides are TGTGCCAGCAGCCCCGAGGGGGGAAGGAACTACAATGAGCAGTTCTTC.

The chain uses TRBV12-3 or TRBV12-4 and TRBJ1-6; D is uncertain. V was shortened by 2 bases and J by 9 bases, with 11 bases between the two germline ends. CDR3 size: 14 residues. CDR3 loop: CASSLFPGSSPLHF. The CDR3, as DNA: TGTGCCAGCAGTTTATTTCCGGGGTCTTCACCCCTCCACTTT.

The gene calls are TRBV12-3 or TRBV12-4 and TRBJ2-2; D gene uncertain. The CDR3 has 12 amino acids. V gave up 6 bases and J gave up 7 bases, with 9 bases separating them. In DNA, the CDR3 is TGTGCCAGCAGCCCCATGAGCGGGGAGCTGTTTTTT. Protein product: CASSPMSGELFF.